This T cell receptor beta chain was sequenced during a study of blood T cell repertoires in COVID-19. Study-level information: Some COVID-19 samples were acute and others convalescent; all came from the United States, Italy and Spain. Sources were T cells, B-cell-depleted T cells, or PBMCs; the material itself was cDNA or gDNA.

In the source study's methods: The assay estimated nucleated cells by amplifying reference gene primers. The assay was immunoSEQ multiplex PCR, and TCRdb's table has in-frame clones only and misses some. V and J calls and clone size are those listed in that table; D and trimming were worked out from the DNA. The sample lists some 140,000 clones, roughly 88% occurring once. The V segment lost 5 bases and the J segment 2 bases; nucleotides outside the gene matches: 5. This CDR3 comprises 15 residues. The germline CDR1 and CDR2 sequences are LGHDT and YNNKEL (reference sequence). This clone was picked up one time.

The chain joins TRBV3-1 (or the pseudogene TRBV3-2) to TRBJ2-2, with 7 positions matching TRBD1. The sequenced sample was peripheral blood. The clonotype was recovered from a man aged 70 or older with active COVID-19. The CDR3 bases are TGTGCCAGCAGCGTCTTAGGGGGCAACACCGGGGAGCTGTTTTTT. It yields the protein CASSVLGGNTGELFF.